Below are 6 T cell receptor beta chains sequenced from a single sample in a study of T-cell memory formation after mild COVID-19. TCRdb analysed the 5' RACE reads with MiXCR anew, one entry per CDR3 protein. The table shows roughly 350,000 distinct CDR3 sequences, with around 21% occurring only once. The sample taken for sequencing was PBMCs or a T cell subset sorted from them (not recorded which). The receptors derive from an adult woman who had mild COVID-19 (a few samples of this study predate the infection). Cell type and time point are not known.

In this sample, this clonotype turned up many times. This sequence joins TRBV9 and TRBJ2-1, with 12 bases lining up with TRBD2. The CDR3 spans 16 residues. V dropped 4 bases and J dropped 7; count of bases not matched to a gene: 9. Per germline, CDR1 SGDLS and CDR2 YYNGEE. Here the CDR3 DNA reads TGTGCCAGCAGCTCCCGGACTAGCGGGGTTCGGAATGAGCAGTTCTTC. Translating gives CASSSRTSGVRNEQFF.

The V and J genes are TRBV24-1 and TRBJ2-1; tentative D call: TRBD2 (6 bases). Deletions cut 2 bases from V and 7 bases from J, with 17 bases between. Germline CDR1 and CDR2: KGHDR and SFDVKD. This CDR3 spans 16 amino acids. The DNA for the CDR3 is TGTGCCACCAGTGATTCGGGGGTTCCAGCAATTAATGAGCAGTTCTTC. Its translation: CATSDSGVPAINEQFF.

V gene TRBV24-1 combines with J gene TRBJ2-1; no clear D gene. V lost 3 bases, J lost 7 bases, and 27 bases lay in between. The CDR3 loop spans 19 amino acids. Germline-derived CDR1 and CDR2 are KGHDR and SFDVKD. The CDR3, as DNA: TGTGCCACCAGTGATGCGGCCCCGCGCTTGAATAGCTGGGGTAATGAGCAGTTCTTC. Amino acids: CATSDAAPRLNSWGNEQFF.

V is TRBV3-1 and J is TRBJ1-5, with TRBD1 as a possible D gene (6 bases). The V and J ends lost 3 bases and 0 bases respectively, with 9 bases between them. Looked up from germline, CDR1 is LGHDT and CDR2 is YNNKEL (reference sequence). The CDR3 runs to 15 residues. The DNA for the CDR3 is TGTGCCAGCAGCCATGGGGGCAATAGCAATCAGCCCCAGCATTTT. This codes for CASSHGGNSNQPQHF.

This clonotype turned up a few times. V usage is TRBV18 and J usage is TRBJ2-3; D perhaps matches TRBD1 (6 bases). The CDR3 loop spans 17 amino acids. CDR1 and CDR2 from the germline V gene are KGHSH and LQKENI. The V end lost 1 base, the J end lost 0 bases, and 14 bases lay between the germline ends. CDR3 sequence (DNA): TGTGCCAGCTCACCACGTTCGGGACACCCGAGCACAGATACGCAGTATTTT. It yields the protein CASSPRSGHPSTDTQYF.

This clonotype was picked up a small number of times. This chain uses TRBV12-3 or TRBV12-4 with TRBJ2-1, with D unclear. V was cut by 7 bases and J by 6 bases, with 10 bases left in between. This CDR3 has 12 amino acids. This CDR3 reads CASTPPSNEQFF. The CDR3 DNA reads as TGTGCCAGCACCCCCCCTTCCAATGAGCAGTTCTTC.